This passage covers 3 T cell receptor beta chains from one sample sequenced in a study of T cells expressing NK-cell markers. TCRdb derives one entry per CDR3 protein from the 5' RACE reads, leaving out DNA. The table for this sample gives roughly 280,000 distinct CDR3 sequences. Sequences were obtained from blood T cells: a sorted CD56 or NKG2C T cell subset, CD4+ or CD8+ T cells, or bulk PBMC T cells (not recorded which). These receptors were taken from a man between 18 and 29 years old in good health.

This chain connects TRBV12-3 or TRBV12-4 to TRBJ2-1; TCRdb's assignment of TRBD2 cannot be checked, as there is no DNA. The CDR3 is made up of 14 amino acids. This CDR3 is CASTYTSVRREQFF.

The V and J genes are TRBV5-1 and TRBJ2-7; checking the TCRdb D call of TRBD1 is not possible without DNA. This CDR3 is 17 amino acids long. CDR1 and CDR2 from the germline V gene are SGHRS and YFSETQ. CDR3 amino acids: CASSLPGATGFFDEQYF.

The chain employs TRBV12-3 or TRBV12-4 and TRBJ2-4; TCRdb outputs TRBD2, but without DNA this stays unchecked. The CDR3 totals 14 residues. The CDR3 is CASSPTGSRNIQYF.